The clone carrying this TCR beta chain was found many times. Antigen unknown. These data are taken from a study of spatial heterogeneity in lung cancer. Study-level background: Among detected sequences, beta-chain ones consistently exceeded alpha-chain ones in number. Broader study findings: Ubiquitous expanded tumor TCRs were observed in blood more at resection than follow-up.

TCR cDNA molecules each had a unique molecular identifier. One entry per CDR3 protein, called by TCRdb with MiXCR from the 5' RACE reads. The sample lists around 40,000 distinct CDR3 sequences, 4% to 6% seen once, with 20% to 30% in the top ten. From germline, CDR1 is DFQATT and CDR2 SNEGSKA (reference sequence). With 0 bases clipped from V and 2 bases from J, the junction kept 8 bases outside the gene matches. This CDR3 is built from 16 residues. Time point given: sample taken at primary tumor resection. Unsorted samples of tumor, nontumor lung or frozen PBMC had their whole RNA sequenced. The sequence was obtained from a female donor with early-stage non-small cell lung cancer. The sequencing used PBMCs, collected at surgery. J is TRBJ2-5 and V is TRBV20-1, with 8 nucleotides matching TRBD2. The CDR3 DNA sequence: TGCAGTGCTAGAGATTTCGGGAGGGGGGTTCAAGAGACCCAGTACTTC. This gives the protein CSARDFGRGVQETQYF.